This T cell receptor (beta chain) was sequenced for a study of shared clonotypes between healthy human individuals. Clones were read by immunoSEQ multiplex PCR, and TCRdb kept only the in-frame ones, dropping some. Of about 2.4 million clones in the sample, more than 90% were seen once. Germline V lookup: CDR1 LGHNA, CDR2 YSLEER. The CDR3 consists of 15 residues. Trimming pared 3 bases from V and 6 bases from J, leaving 16 bases between. This receptor was taken from a young man in good health. V is TRBV4-3 and J is TRBJ2-3; D uncertain. The sample comprised naive CD4+ T cells sorted from blood. Subset indicated: CD45RA+ positively selected. CDR3 protein: CASSQLSAGGDTQYF. CDR3 bases: TGCGCCAGCAGCCAGCTAAGCGCCGGTGGGGATACGCAGTATTTT.